This T cell receptor (beta chain) was sequenced in a study of graft-versus-host responses after intestinal transplantation. Overall study context: Tacrolimus and steroids were given for about 3 years to all recipients after anti-thymocyte globulin induction.

This CDR3 is built from 17 residues. Germline CDR1 is LGHNT and CDR2 is FRNRAP. With 7 bases removed from V and 0 bases from J, the gap between germline ends came to 19 bases. Concerning this clone: Its target is not known.

Some clones are missing from TCRdb's copy, which holds only in-frame ones; the method was immunoSEQ multiplex PCR. Of 75,000 to 100,000 clones listed, 80% to 95% are singletons. Regarding the study as a whole: Graft-versus-host to host-versus-graft clonal ratios in allografts were high in patients with graft-donor T cell macrochimerism.

This clonotype was sampled from a human patient who received an intestinal transplant, so some T cells may come from the graft donor. The J gene is TRBJ1-5, the V gene TRBV12-5; no clear D gene. The sample here was PBMCs, taken approximately 470 days after intestinal transplant. This chain's CDR3 is CASASRNLDYSNQPQHF. The CDR3 bases are TGTGCTAGTGCCTCCAGGAACCTAGATTATAGCAATCAGCCCCAGCATTTT.